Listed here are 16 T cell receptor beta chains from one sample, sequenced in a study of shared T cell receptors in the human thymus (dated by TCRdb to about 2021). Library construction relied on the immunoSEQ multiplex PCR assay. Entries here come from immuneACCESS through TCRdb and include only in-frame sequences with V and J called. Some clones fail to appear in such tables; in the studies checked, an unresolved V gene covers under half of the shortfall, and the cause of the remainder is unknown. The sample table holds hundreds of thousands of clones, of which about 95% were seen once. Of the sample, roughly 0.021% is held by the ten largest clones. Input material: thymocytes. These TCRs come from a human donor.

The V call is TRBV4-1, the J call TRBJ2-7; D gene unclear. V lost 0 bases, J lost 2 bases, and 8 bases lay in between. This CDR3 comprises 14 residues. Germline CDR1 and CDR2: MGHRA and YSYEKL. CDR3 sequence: CASSQEEATYEQYF. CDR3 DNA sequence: TGCGCCAGCAGCCAAGAGGAAGCCACCTACGAGCAGTACTTC.

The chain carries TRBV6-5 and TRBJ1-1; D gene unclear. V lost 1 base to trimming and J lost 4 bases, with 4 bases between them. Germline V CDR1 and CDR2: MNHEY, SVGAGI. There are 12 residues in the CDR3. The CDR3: CASSYLGTEAFF. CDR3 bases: TGTGCCAGCAGTTACTTAGGCACTGAAGCTTTCTTT.

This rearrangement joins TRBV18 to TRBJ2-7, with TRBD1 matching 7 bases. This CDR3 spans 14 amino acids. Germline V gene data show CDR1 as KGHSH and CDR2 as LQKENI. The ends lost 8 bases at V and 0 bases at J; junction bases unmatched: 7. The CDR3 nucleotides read TGTGCCAGCCGACGACAGGGAAGCTCCTACGAGCAGTACTTC. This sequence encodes CASRRQGSSYEQYF.

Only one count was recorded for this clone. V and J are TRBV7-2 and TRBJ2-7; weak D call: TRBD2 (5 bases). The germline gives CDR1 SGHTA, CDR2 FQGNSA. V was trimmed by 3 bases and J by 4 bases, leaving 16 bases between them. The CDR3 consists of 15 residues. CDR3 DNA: TGTGCCAGCAGCTTCCAACGGGATTTATCTTACGAGCAGTACTTC. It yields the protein CASSFQRDLSYEQYF.

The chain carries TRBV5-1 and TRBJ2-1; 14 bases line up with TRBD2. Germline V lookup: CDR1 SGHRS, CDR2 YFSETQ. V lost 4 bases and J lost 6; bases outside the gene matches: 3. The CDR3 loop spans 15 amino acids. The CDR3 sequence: CASSTGLAGVNEQFF. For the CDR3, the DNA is TGCGCCAGCAGCACGGGACTAGCGGGAGTCAATGAGCAGTTCTTC.

DNA of the CDR3: TGCGCCAGCAGTGAGCAGGGGCAAGACCGTTATGGCTACACCTTC. Translated, it gives CASSEQGQDRYGYTF. The chain is built from TRBV10-2 and TRBJ1-2, with TRBD1 as a possible D gene (6 bases). This CDR3 region has 15 residues. Germline loops: CDR1 WSHSY, CDR2 SAAADI. Trimming stripped 2 bases from V and 5 bases from J, with 15 bases between.

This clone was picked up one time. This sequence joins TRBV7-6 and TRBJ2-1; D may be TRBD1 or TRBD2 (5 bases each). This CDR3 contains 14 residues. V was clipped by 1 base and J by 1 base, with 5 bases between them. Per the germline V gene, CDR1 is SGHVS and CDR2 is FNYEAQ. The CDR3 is CASSLGGSYNEQFF. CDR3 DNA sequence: TGTGCCAGCAGCTTAGGGGGGTCCTACAATGAGCAGTTCTTC.

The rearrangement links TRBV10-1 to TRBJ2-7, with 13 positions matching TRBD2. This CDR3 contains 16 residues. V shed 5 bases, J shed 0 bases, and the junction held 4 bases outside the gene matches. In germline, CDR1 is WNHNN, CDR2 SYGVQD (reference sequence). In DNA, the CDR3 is TGCGCCAGCAGTTCCGGGACTAGCGGGACCTCCTACGAGCAGTACTTC. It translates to CASSSGTSGTSYEQYF.

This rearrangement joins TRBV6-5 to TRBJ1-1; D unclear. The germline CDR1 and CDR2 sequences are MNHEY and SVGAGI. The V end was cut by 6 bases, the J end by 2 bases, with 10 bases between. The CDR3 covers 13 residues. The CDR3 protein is CASRDTKNTEAFF. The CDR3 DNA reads TGTGCCAGCAGAGACACCAAAAACACTGAAGCTTTCTTT.

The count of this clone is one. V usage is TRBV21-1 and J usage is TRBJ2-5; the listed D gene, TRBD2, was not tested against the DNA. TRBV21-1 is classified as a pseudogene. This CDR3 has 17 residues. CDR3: CASSKGTSGILQETQYF. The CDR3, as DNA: TGTGCCAGCAGCAAAGGGACTAGCGGGATCCTCCAAGAGACCCAGTACTTC.

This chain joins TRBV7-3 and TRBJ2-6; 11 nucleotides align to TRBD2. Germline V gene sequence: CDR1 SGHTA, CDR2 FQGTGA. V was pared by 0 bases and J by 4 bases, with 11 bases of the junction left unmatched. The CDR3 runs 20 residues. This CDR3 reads CASSLTPSYLAGGGANVLTF. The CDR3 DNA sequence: TGTGCCAGCAGCTTAACGCCCTCGTATCTAGCGGGAGGCGGGGCCAACGTCCTGACTTTC.

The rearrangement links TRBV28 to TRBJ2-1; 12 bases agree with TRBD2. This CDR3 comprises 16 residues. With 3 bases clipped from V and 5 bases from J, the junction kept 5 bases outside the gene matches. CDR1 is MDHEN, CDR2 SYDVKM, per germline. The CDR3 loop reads CASSFPSGRAHNEQFF. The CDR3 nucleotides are TGTGCCAGCAGTTTCCCTAGCGGGAGGGCCCACAATGAGCAGTTCTTC.

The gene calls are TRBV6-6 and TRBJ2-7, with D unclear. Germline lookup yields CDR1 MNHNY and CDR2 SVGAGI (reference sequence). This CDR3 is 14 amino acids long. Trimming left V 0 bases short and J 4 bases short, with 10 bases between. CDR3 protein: CASSYSLSGYEQYF. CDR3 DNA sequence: TGTGCCAGCAGTTACTCGCTTTCCGGTTACGAGCAGTACTTC.

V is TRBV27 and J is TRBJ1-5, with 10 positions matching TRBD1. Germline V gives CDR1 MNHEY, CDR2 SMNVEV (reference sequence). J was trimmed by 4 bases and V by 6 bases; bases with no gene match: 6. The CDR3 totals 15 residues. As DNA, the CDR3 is TGTGCCAGCAGCCGGGGACAGGGGTTGAATCAGCCCCAGCATTTT. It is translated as CASSRGQGLNQPQHF.

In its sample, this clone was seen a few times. The CDR3 bases are TGTGCCAGCAGTACGGCGGACAGGGGGCGAGAAAAACTGTTTTTT. Translating it yields CASSTADRGREKLFF. The rearrangement links TRBV28 to TRBJ1-4; 11 bases map to TRBD1. CDR3 length equals 15 residues. Per the germline V gene, CDR1 is MDHEN and CDR2 is SYDVKM. J lost 8 bases, V lost 5 bases, and 7 bases had no gene match.

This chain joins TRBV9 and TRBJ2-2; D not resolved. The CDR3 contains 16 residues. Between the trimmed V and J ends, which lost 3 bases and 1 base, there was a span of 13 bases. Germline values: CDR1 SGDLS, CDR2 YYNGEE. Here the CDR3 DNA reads TGTGCCAGCAGCGCCCCCCCTTCGAGGAACACCGGGGAGCTGTTTTTT. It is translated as CASSAPPSRNTGELFF.